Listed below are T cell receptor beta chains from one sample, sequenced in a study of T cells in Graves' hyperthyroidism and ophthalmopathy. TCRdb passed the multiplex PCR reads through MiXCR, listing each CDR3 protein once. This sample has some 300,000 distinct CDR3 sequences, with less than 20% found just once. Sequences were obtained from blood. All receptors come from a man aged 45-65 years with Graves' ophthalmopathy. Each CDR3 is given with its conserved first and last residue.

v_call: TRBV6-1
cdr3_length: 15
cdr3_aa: CASNAAGLGSGELFF

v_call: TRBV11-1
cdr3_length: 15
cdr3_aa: CASSLVGLPPYEQYF

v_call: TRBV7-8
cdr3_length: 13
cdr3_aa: CASSSGPVYEQYF

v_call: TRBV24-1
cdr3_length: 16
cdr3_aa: CATSDLSGSGADTQYF

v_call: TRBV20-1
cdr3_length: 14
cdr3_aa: CSARSGSADNEQFF

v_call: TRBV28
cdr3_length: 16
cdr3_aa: CASSYGLAGGSYEQYF

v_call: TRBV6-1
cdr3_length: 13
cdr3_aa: CASSGRGYYGYTF

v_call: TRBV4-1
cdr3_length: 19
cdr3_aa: CASSLSRDTTPSGPYKQYF

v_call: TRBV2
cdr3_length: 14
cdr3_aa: CASSVDAADTEAFF

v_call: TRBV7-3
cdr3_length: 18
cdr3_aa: CASSLVGTSGRSYNEQFF

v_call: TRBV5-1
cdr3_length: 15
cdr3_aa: CASSLGQGKSYEQYF

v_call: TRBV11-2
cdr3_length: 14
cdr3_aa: CASSLGHSSNEQFF

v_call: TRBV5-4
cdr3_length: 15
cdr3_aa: CASSPSGTSGFEQFF

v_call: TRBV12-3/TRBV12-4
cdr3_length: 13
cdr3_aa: CASRAGVGETQYF

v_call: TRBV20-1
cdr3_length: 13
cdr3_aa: CSAPSGGNTEAFF

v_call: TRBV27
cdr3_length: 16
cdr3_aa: CASSPLSLTSTDTQYF

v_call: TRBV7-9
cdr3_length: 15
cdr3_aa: CASSLGTLNTEKLFF

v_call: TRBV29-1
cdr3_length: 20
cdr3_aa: CSVTSGLPGLAGVGSYEQYF

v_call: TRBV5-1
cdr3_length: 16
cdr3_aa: CASSLAHRLDQETQYF

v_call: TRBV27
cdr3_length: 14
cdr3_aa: CASRRLAGADEQYF

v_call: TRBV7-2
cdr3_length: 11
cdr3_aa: CASSRGGEQYF

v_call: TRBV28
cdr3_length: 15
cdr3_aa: CASSSALGRQEKLFF

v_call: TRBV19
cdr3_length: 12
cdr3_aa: CASRQGHGELFF

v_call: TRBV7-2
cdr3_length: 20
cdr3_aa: CASSSPDVIGQGGNTDTQYF

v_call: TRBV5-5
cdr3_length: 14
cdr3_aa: CASSLTEGNQPQHF

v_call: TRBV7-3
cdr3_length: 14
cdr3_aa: CASSLGPQGDTQYF

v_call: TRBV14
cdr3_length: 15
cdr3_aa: CASSQDIGGYNEQFF

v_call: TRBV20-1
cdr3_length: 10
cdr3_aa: CSASVTEAFF

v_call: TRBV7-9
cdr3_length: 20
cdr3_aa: CASSAPSGGLLRDERETQYF

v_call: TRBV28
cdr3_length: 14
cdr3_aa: CASSLSGLNTEAFF

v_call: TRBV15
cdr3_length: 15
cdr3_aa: CATSRDLGHTDTQYF

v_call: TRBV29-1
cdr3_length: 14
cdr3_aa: CSVRSGTGLYEQYF

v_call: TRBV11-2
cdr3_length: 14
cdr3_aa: CASSIRGNDEKLFF

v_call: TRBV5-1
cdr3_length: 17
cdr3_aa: CASSLERGTVPWNEQFF

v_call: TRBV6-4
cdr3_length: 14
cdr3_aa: CASSEQGGTNEQFF

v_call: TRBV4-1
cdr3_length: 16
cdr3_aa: CASSQDGTGRNQPQHF

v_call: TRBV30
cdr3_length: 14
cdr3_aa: CAWSYGTPSYEQYF

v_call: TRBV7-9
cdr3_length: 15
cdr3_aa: CASSWLAGGYNEQFF

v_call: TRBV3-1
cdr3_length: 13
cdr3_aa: CASSLTRGQPQHF

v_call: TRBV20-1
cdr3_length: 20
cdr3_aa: CSARGKETSGVRASTDTQYF

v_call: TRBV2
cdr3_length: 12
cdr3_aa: CASSESIHIQYF

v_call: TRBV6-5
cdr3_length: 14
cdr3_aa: CASSYSRGTDTQYF

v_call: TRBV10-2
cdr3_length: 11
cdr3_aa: CASRTWDGYTF

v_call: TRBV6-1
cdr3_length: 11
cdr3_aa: CASKEGQEQFF

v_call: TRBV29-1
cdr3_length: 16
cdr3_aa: CSVAGAGDGEFYEQYF